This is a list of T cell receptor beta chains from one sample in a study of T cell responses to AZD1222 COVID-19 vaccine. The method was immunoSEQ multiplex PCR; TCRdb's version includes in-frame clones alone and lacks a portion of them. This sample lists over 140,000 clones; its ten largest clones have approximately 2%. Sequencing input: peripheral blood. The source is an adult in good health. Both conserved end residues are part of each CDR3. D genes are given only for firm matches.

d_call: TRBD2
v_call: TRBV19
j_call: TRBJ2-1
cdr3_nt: TGTGCCAGTAGTATAGCAGGGACTAGACTAGCGAGGACGAACTACAATGAGCAGTTCTTC
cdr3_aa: CASSIAGTRLARTNYNEQFF

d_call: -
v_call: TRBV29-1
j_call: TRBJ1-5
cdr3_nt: TGCAGCGCTGTTTCGGGGATCAATCAGCCCCAGCATTTT
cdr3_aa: CSAVSGINQPQHF

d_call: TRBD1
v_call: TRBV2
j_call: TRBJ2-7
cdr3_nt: TGTGCCAGCAGTGAACAGGGACAGGGTTACGAGCAGTACTTC
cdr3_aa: CASSEQGQGYEQYF

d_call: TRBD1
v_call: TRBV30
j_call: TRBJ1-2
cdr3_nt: TGTGCCGTTCGTAGCCAGGGACAGGGGGCTGGCTACACCTTC
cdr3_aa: CAVRSQGQGAGYTF

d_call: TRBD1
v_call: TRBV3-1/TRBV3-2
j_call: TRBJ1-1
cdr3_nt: TGTGCCAGCAGCCCTCGGGACAGATTGAACACTGAAGCTTTCTTT
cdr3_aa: CASSPRDRLNTEAFF

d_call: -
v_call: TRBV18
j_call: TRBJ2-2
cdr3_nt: TGTGCCAGCTCACCACGGTCGGGCACCGGGGAGCTGTTTTTT
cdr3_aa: CASSPRSGTGELFF

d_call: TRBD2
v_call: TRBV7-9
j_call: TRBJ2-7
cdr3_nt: TGTGCCAGCAGCGCTAGCGGGGGGGCCTACGAGCAGTACTTC
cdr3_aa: CASSASGGAYEQYF

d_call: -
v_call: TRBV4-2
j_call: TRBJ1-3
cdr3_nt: TGTGCCAGCAGCCAAGATAGGGGTGCTGGAAACACCATATATTTT
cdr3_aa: CASSQDRGAGNTIYF

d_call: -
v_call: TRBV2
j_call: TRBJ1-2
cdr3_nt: TGTGCCAGCAATTTCTATGGCTACACCTTC
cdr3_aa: CASNFYGYTF

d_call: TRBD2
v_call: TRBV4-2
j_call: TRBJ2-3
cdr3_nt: TGTGCCAGCAGCCAAGGGGAAGGACTAGCGGGGGAATCGGATACGCAGTATTTT
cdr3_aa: CASSQGEGLAGESDTQYF

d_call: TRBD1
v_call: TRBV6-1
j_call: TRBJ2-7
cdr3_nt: TGTGCCAGCAGTGAAGCCAGAGGACAGGGTGCCTACGAGCAGTACTTC
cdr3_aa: CASSEARGQGAYEQYF

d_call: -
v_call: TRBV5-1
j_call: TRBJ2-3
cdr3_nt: TGCGCCAGCAGCTTTTCGGGACATCTTACAGATACGCAGTATTTT
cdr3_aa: CASSFSGHLTDTQYF

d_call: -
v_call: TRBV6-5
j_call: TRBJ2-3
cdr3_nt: TGTGCCAGCAGTTACTTCATGGGTATGGGCACAGATACGCAGTATTTT
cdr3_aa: CASSYFMGMGTDTQYF

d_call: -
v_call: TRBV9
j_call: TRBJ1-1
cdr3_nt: TGTGCCAGCAGCGCGCTGGACACTACGAACACTGAAGCTTTCTTT
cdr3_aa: CASSALDTTNTEAFF

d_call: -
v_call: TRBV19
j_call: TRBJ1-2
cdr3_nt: TGTGCCAGTAGTATAGATCTTGACAGGACCTCCACCTTC
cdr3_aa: CASSIDLDRTSTF

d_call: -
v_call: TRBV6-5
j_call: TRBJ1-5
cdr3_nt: TGTGCCAGCAGTTACGTCGGTAGCAATCAGCCCCAGCATTTT
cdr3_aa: CASSYVGSNQPQHF

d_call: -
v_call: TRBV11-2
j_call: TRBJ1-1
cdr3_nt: TGTGCCAGCAGCTTCCTTGGACGGAACACTGAAGCTTTCTTT
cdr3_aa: CASSFLGRNTEAFF

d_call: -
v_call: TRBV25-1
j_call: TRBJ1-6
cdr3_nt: TGTGCCAGCAGGGCCCAGGGCTATAATTCACCCCTCCACTTT
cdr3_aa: CASRAQGYNSPLHF

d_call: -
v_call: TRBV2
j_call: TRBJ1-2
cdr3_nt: TGTGCCAGCAGTGAACGGGGGGCCTACTATGGCTACACCTTC
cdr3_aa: CASSERGAYYGYTF

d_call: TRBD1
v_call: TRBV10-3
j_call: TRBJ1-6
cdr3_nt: TGTGCCATCAGTGAGGGGACAGGGGATAATTCACCCCTCCACTTT
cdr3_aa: CAISEGTGDNSPLHF

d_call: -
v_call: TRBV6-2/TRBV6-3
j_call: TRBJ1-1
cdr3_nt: TGTGCCAGCAGTTACTTCGGCCCAACCACTGAAGCTTTCTTT
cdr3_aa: CASSYFGPTTEAFF

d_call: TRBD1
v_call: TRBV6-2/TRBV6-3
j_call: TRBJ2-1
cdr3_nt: TGTGCCAGCAGTTACGGTCTAGCAGGGGGGCAGTTCTTC
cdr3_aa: CASSYGLAGGQFF

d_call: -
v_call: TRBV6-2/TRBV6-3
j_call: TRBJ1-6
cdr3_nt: TGTGCCAGCAGTTTCCCCGCAGGGAGCTCCTATAATTCACCCCTCCACTTT
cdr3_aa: CASSFPAGSSYNSPLHF

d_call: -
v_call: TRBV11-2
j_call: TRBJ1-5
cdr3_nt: TGTGCCAGCAGCTTCGACGGATACAATCAGCCCCAGCATTTT
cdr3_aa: CASSFDGYNQPQHF

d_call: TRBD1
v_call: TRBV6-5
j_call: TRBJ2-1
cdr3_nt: TGTGCCAGCAGTCTACCACTTGCGACAGGGGATGAGCAGTTCTTC
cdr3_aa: CASSLPLATGDEQFF

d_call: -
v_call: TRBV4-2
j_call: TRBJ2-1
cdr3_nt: TGTGCCAGCAGCCAAGACCGAACCGAGGGGCAGCAGTTCTTC
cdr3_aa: CASSQDRTEGQQFF

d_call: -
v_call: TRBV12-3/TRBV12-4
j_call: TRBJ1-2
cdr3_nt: TGTGCCAGAATTGCAGGGAACTATGGCTACACCTTC
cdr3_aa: CARIAGNYGYTF

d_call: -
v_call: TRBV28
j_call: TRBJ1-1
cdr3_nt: TGTGCCAGCACAGTGAACACTGAAGCTTTCTTT
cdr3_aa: CASTVNTEAFF

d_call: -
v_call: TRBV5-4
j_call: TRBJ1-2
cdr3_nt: TGTGCCAGCAGCTTGTCCCACAGGGACTGGCGTCACTTTTCTTATGGCTACACCTTC
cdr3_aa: CASSLSHRDWRHFSYGYTF

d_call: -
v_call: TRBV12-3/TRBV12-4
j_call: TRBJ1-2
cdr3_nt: TGTGCCAGCAGTTTGGACAGCGTGGGGGGCTACACCTTC
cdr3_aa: CASSLDSVGGYTF

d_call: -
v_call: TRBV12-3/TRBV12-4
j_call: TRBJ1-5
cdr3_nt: TGTGCCAGCAGCACGCCCCCCAATCAGCCCCAGCATTTT
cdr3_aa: CASSTPPNQPQHF

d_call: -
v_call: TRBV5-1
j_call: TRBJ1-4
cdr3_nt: TGCGCCAGCAGCTTGGTTTCGGGGGGCGGTGAAAAACTGTTTTTT
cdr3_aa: CASSLVSGGGEKLFF

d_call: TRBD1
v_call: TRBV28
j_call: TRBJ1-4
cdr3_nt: TGTGCCAGCAGACAGACAGGGAATGAAAAACTGTTTTTT
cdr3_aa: CASRQTGNEKLFF

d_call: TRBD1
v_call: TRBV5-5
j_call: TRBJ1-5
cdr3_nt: TGTGCCAGCAGCTTTAACCCCCCCGGGACAGCGAATCAGCCCCAGCATTTT
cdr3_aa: CASSFNPPGTANQPQHF

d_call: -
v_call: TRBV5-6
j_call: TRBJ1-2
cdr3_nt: TGTGCCAGCAGCCTGGCCCTATATGGCTACACCTTC
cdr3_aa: CASSLALYGYTF

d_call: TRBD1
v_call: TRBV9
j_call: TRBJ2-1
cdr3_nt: TGTGCCAGCAGCGGAAGACAGGGGTTGCAATCCTACAATGAGCAGTTCTTC
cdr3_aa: CASSGRQGLQSYNEQFF

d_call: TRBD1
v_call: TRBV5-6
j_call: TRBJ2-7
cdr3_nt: TGTGCCAGCAGCCCAACCGGGACAGGGAGACTTGGGCAGTACTTC
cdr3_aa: CASSPTGTGRLGQYF

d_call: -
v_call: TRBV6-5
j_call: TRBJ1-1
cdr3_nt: TGTGCCAGCAGTGACTCTACTGAGGGATCTGAAGCTTTCTTT
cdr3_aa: CASSDSTEGSEAFF

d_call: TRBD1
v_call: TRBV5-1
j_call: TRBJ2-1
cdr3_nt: TGCGCCAGCAGCTTGGGACAGGGGGTGTACAATGAGCAGTTCTTC
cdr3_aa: CASSLGQGVYNEQFF

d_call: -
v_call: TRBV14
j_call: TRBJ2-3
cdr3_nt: TGTGCCAGCAGCCAAGATCTGCCCCGGGCAGATACGCAGTATTTT
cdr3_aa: CASSQDLPRADTQYF

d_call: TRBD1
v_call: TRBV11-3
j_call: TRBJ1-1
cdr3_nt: TGTGCCAGCAGCCCAAGACAGGGGCGGGACACTGAAGCTTTCTTT
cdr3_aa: CASSPRQGRDTEAFF

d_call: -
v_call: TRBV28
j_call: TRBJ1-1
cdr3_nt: TGTGCCAGCAGTTGGAGTCGGGGCCGTCTGAGAGCTTTCTTT
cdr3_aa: CASSWSRGRLRAFF

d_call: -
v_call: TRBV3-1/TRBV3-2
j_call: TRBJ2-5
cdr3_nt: TGTGCCAGCAGCCAAGGACAAATACAAGAGACCCAGTACTTC
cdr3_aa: CASSQGQIQETQYF

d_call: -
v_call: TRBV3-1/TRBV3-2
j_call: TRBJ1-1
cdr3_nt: TGTGCCAGCAGCCGCAACTCGGACACTGAAGCTTTCTTT
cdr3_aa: CASSRNSDTEAFF

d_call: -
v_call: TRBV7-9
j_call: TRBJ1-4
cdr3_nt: TGTGCCAGCAGTTCGGACAGCCTTAATGAAAAACTGTTTTTT
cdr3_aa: CASSSDSLNEKLFF

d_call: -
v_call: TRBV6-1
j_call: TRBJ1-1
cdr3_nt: TGTGCCACCCTACATTGGAACACTGAAGCTTTCTTT
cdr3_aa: CATLHWNTEAFF

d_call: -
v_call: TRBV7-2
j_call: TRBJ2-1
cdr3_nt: TGTGCCAGCAGCTTAGTGGGTCAAGCGGCCAATGAGCAGTTCTTC
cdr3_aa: CASSLVGQAANEQFF

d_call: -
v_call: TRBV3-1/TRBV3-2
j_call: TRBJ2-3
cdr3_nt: TGTGCCAGCAGCCAAGGGTGGGGGAACACAGATACGCAGTATTTT
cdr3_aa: CASSQGWGNTDTQYF

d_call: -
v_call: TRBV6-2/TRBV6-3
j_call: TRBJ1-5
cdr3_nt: TGTGCCAGCAGTTACGATAGGTTGAGCAATCAGCCCCAGCATTTT
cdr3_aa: CASSYDRLSNQPQHF

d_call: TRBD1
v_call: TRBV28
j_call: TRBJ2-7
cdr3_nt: TGTGCCAGCAGTCCGCAAGGGACAGCGAGCTCCTACGAGCAGTACTTC
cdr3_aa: CASSPQGTASSYEQYF

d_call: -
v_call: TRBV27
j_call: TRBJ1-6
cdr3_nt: TGTGCCAGCAGCTCCGGGACGTATAATTCACCCCTCCACTTT
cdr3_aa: CASSSGTYNSPLHF

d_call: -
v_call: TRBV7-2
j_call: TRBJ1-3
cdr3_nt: TGTGCCAGCAGCTTAGGACGGGACGGCTCTGGAAACACCATATATTTT
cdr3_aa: CASSLGRDGSGNTIYF

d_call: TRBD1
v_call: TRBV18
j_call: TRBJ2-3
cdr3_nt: TGTGCCAGCTCACCAAGGGACAGCCGCACAGATACGCAGTATTTT
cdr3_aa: CASSPRDSRTDTQYF

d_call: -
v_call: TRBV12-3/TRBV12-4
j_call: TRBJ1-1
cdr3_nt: TGTGCCAGCAGTCCTCAAGGGTATGAAGCTTTCTTT
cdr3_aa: CASSPQGYEAFF

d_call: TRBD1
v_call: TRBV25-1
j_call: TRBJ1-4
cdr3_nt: TGTGCCAGCAGTCCGGGACAGGCAACTAATGAAAAACTGTTTTTT
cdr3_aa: CASSPGQATNEKLFF

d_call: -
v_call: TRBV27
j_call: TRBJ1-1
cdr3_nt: TGTGCCAGCAGTTTTGGTAGCTCCAACACTGAAGCTTTCTTT
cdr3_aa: CASSFGSSNTEAFF

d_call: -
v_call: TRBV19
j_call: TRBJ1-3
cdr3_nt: TGTGCCAGTAGTATAGGCGGCAGCTCCTCTGGAAACACCATATATTTT
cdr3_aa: CASSIGGSSSGNTIYF

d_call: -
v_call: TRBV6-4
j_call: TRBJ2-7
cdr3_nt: TGTGCCAGCAGTGACTCGAGCAGGGCCCTCTACGAGCAGTACTTC
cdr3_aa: CASSDSSRALYEQYF

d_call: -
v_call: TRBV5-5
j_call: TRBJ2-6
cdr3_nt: TGTGCCAGCGGCGGTGCTAGCTCTGGGGCCAACGTCCTGACTTTC
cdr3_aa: CASGGASSGANVLTF